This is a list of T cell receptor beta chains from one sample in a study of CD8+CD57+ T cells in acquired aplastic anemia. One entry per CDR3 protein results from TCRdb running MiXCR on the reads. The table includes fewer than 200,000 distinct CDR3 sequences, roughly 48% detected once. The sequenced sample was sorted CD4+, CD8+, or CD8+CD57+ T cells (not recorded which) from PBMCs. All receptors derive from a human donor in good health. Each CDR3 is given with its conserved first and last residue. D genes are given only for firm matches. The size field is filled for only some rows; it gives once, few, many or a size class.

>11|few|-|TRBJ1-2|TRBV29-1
CSVETGYGYTF
TGCAGCGTTGAAACAGGGTACGGCTACACCTTC
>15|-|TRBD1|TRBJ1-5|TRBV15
CATSRPRDRNQPQHF
TGTGCCACCAGCAGACCAAGGGACAGGAATCAGCCCCAGCATTTT
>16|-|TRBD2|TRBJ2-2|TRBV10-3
CASSPGRGAFVGELFF
TGTGCCAGCAGTCCCGGGCGGGGGGCGTTTGTCGGGGAGCTGTTTTTT
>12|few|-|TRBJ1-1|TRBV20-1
CSATDMNTEAFF
TGCAGTGCTACAGACATGAACACTGAAGCTTTCTTT
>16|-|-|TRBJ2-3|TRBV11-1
CASSLDGGISTDTQYF
TGTGCCAGCAGCTTAGACGGCGGAATCAGCACAGATACGCAGTATTTT
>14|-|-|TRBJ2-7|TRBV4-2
CASSQGNRADEQYF
TGTGCCAGCAGCCAAGGGAACAGGGCGGACGAGCAGTACTTC
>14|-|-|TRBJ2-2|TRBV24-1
CAARGGAGTGELFF
TGTGCCGCCCGAGGGGGCGCGGGAACCGGGGAGCTGTTTTTT
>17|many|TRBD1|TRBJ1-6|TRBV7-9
CASTPARGDRVNSPLHF
TGTGCCAGCACTCCCGCGCGAGGTGACAGGGTCAATTCACCCCTCCACTTT
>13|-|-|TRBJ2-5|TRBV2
CASNTASGETQYF
TGTGCCAGCAATACGGCGTCTGGTGAGACCCAGTACTTC
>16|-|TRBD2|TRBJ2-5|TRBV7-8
CASSLSARGGQETQYF
TGTGCCAGCAGCTTATCTGCGCGGGGGGGACAGGAGACCCAGTACTTC
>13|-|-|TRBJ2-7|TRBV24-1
CATDRDLGYEQYF
TGTGCCACCGACCGGGACTTGGGTTACGAGCAGTACTTC